The 22 T cell receptor beta chains listed next were all sequenced from one sample in a study of cytomegalovirus exposure and HLA in healthy donors. The PCR made use of 60 Vbeta and 13 Jbeta primers. Using immunoSEQ multiplex PCR, the repertoire was profiled, and TCRdb retains in-frame clones only, with some absent. The profile shows about 170,000 clones, approximately 80% of them singletons. Sequences were obtained from PBMCs. These receptors were collected from a woman under 30 in good health and CMV-seronegative.

DNA of the CDR3: TGTGCCAGCAGCTTAGGGGGGGGGAATAGCAATCAGCCCCAGCATTTT. Translating it yields CASSLGGGNSNQPQHF. The chain couples TRBV7-6 to TRBJ1-5; a weak D match, TRBD1 (5 bases). Germline CDR1 is SGHVS and CDR2 is FNYEAQ. This CDR3 is built from 16 residues. Deletions cut 1 base from V and 0 bases from J, with 10 bases between.

The rearrangement joins TRBV7-2 to TRBJ2-3; D remains ambiguous. The CDR3 spans 12 residues. Trimming took off 5 bases at V and 0 bases at J, with 3 bases between the two ends. Germline loops: CDR1 SGHTA, CDR2 FQGNSA. CDR3 nucleotides: TGTGCCAGCAGCGGCAGCACAGATACGCAGTATTTT. This codes for CASSGSTDTQYF. The variable domain in full, completed from reference TRBV7-2 and TRBJ2-3, reads GAGVSQSPSNKVTEKGKDVELRCDPISGHTALYWYRQSLGQGLEFLIYFQGNSAPDKSGLPSDRFSAERTGGSVSTLTIQRTQQEDSAVYLCASSGSTDTQYFGPGTRLTVL.

The rearrangement links TRBV4-1 to TRBJ2-3; unclear D gene. Trimming removed 1 base from V and 0 bases from J, with 11 bases in between. The length of the CDR3 is 16 residues. Germline V lookup: CDR1 MGHRA, CDR2 YSYEKL. The chain's CDR3 is CASSQVRSGSTDTQYF. In DNA, the CDR3 is TGCGCCAGCAGCCAAGTACGGTCCGGTAGCACAGATACGCAGTATTTT.

This chain uses TRBV28 with TRBJ2-7, with TRBD2 identical over 7 bases. Germline V gene lookup returns CDR1 MDHEN and CDR2 SYDVKM. V was clipped by 5 bases and J by 0 bases; unmatched bases: 7. This CDR3 region has 15 residues. CDR3 protein: CASSAPGGSSYEQYF. The DNA for the CDR3 is TGTGCCAGCAGTGCCCCCGGGGGGAGCTCCTACGAGCAGTACTTC.

The chain carries TRBV6-5 and TRBJ1-1; D is unclear. Trimming removed 6 bases at V and 1 base at J, with 9 bases between. Germline V lookup: CDR1 MNHEY, CDR2 SVGAGI. This CDR3 has 13 amino acids. The CDR3 nucleotides read TGTGCCAGCAGAATCTACCGGAACACTGAAGCTTTCTTT. The encoded protein is CASRIYRNTEAFF.

The V gene is TRBV16, the J gene TRBJ1-5; no reliable D call. Between the trimmed V and J ends, which lost 4 bases and 4 bases, there was a span of 14 bases. Germline V CDR1 and CDR2: KGHSY, FQNENV. CDR3 length: 15 residues. CDR3 nucleotides: TGTGCCAGCAGCCCCCCGCTCGGAGGGAATCAGCCCCAGCATTTT. Its translation is CASSPPLGGNQPQHF.

This chain connects TRBV19 to TRBJ2-5; no clear D. CDR3 length: 14 amino acids. Germline values: CDR1 LNHDA, CDR2 SQIVND (reference sequence). V lost 4 bases and J lost 1, with 10 bases in between. CDR3 in DNA: TGTGCCAGTAGTAAGGCACAGATCCAAGAGACCCAGTACTTC. This codes for CASSKAQIQETQYF.

This clone was seen a handful of times. One end of the junction is discordant with germline, which a read error may explain. The chain uses TRBV7-9 and TRBJ2-7; unclear D gene. Per the germline V gene, CDR1 is SEHNR and CDR2 is FQNEAQ (reference sequence). CDR3 length equals 16 residues. The CDR3 DNA is TGTTCCAGCAGCTTAGATGTCTCCAGGTACTCCTACGAGCAGTACTTC. Translating it yields CSSSLDVSRYSYEQYF.

The V and J genes are TRBV6-6 and TRBJ2-7; D might be TRBD2 (5 bases). CDR1 and CDR2 from the germline V gene are MNHNY and SVGAGI (reference sequence). This CDR3 contains 14 residues. V lost 2 bases and J 0 bases, leaving 8 bases between the germline ends. This CDR3 is CASSYGGPSYEQYF. In nucleotides, the CDR3 is TGTGCCAGCAGTTACGGCGGGCCCTCCTACGAGCAGTACTTC.

The V and J genes are TRBV5-1 and TRBJ2-1; D perhaps matches TRBD2 (5 bases). V was pared by 6 bases and J by 3 bases, with 13 bases between. In germline, CDR1 is SGHRS, CDR2 YFSETQ. The CDR3 totals 14 residues. CDR3 nucleotides: TGCGCCAGCAACCAGGAGGCCATCTACAATGAGCAGTTCTTC. It is translated as CASNQEAIYNEQFF.

The V gene is TRBV7-2, the J gene TRBJ2-2, with TRBD2 as a possible D gene (5 bases). With 0 bases removed from V and 6 bases from J, the gap between germline ends came to 5 bases. Looked up from germline, CDR1 is SGHTA and CDR2 is FQGNSA. The CDR3 runs to 13 residues. The CDR3: CASSLAGAGELFF. The DNA of the CDR3 is TGTGCCAGCAGCTTAGCGGGAGCCGGGGAGCTGTTTTTT.

The V and J genes are TRBV7-3 and TRBJ2-5, with D possibly being TRBD2 (5 bases). This CDR3 region has 13 residues. In germline, CDR1 is SGHTA, CDR2 FQGTGA. Trimming shortened V by 5 bases and J by 3 bases, and 10 bases separated the two germline ends. In nucleotides, the CDR3 is TGTGCCAGCAGCCTTATGAGGGAAGAGACCCAGTACTTC. This translates into CASSLMREETQYF.

The CDR3: CASSLATTRGGETQYF. The CDR3, as DNA: TGTGCCAGCAGCTTGGCCACTACCAGAGGTGGAGAGACCCAGTACTTC. The chain recombines TRBV5-5 with TRBJ2-5; D ambiguous. The V end lost 0 bases, the J end lost 4 bases, and 16 bases lay between the germline ends. This CDR3 comprises 16 residues. CDR1 is SGHKS, CDR2 YYEKEE, per germline (reference sequence).

This clone was detected once. This chain links TRBV28 with TRBJ2-7; maybe TRBD1 (5 bases). Germline V lookup: CDR1 MDHEN, CDR2 SYDVKM. The CDR3 covers 13 residues. The ends were cut back, 3 bases at V and 2 bases at J, with 8 bases in the middle. CDR3 protein: CASSLQGPYEQYF. In nucleotides, the CDR3 is TGTGCCAGCAGTTTGCAGGGCCCCTACGAGCAGTACTTC.

This clone was seen a few times. CDR3 loop: CATSRVRTDTQYF. The CDR3 coding sequence is TGTGCCACCAGCAGAGTGAGAACAGATACGCAGTATTTT. V gene TRBV15 combines with J gene TRBJ2-3; D call uncertain. Germline CDR1 and CDR2: LNHNV and YYDKDF (reference sequence). V was shortened by 1 base and J by 3 bases, with 5 bases between the two germline ends. The CDR3 has 13 residues.

The V and J genes are TRBV4-1 and TRBJ2-1; 10 positions agree with TRBD2. Germline V CDR1 and CDR2: MGHRA, YSYEKL. V lost 4 bases, J lost 4 bases, and 10 bases stayed unmatched. The CDR3 extends over 17 amino acids. CDR3 loop: CASSRGSSSGGYNEQFF. CDR3 sequence (DNA): TGCGCCAGCAGCCGGGGGTCCTCTAGCGGGGGATACAATGAGCAGTTCTTC.

J is TRBJ1-3 and V is TRBV7-9, with unresolved D. With 1 base removed from V and 0 bases from J, the gap between germline ends came to 10 bases. The germline V gene has CDR1 SEHNR and CDR2 FQNEAQ (reference sequence). The CDR3 covers 16 residues. The CDR3 here is CASSLGQKNSGNTIYF. CDR3 nucleotide sequence: TGTGCCAGCAGCTTAGGGCAGAAAAACTCTGGAAACACCATATATTTT.

The J gene is TRBJ2-5, the V gene TRBV6-1, with D possibly matching TRBD2 (5 bases). V dropped 2 bases and J dropped 1 base, with 11 bases sitting between them. Germline CDR1 MNHNS, CDR2 SASEGT. The CDR3 covers 15 residues. CDR3 sequence reads: CASSENSGVQETQYF. DNA for the CDR3: TGTGCCAGCAGTGAAAATTCCGGGGTCCAAGAGACCCAGTACTTC.

The chain has TRBV28 and TRBJ1-3; D is undetermined. The germline V gene encodes CDR1 MDHEN and CDR2 SYDVKM. CDR3 length equals 19 residues. Trimming stripped 4 bases from V and 0 bases from J, with 22 bases between. The CDR3 nucleotides read TGTGCCAGCAGTTCCTCCGGACTTGCTATTTTAAGCTCTGGAAACACCATATATTTT. Its translation: CASSSSGLAILSSGNTIYF.

CDR3 sequence reads: CATRQGLSGNTIYF. The CDR3 region has the DNA TGTGCCACCCGACAGGGACTCTCAGGAAACACCATATATTTT. This sequence joins TRBV19 and TRBJ1-3; TRBD1 matches at 7 bases. With 10 bases clipped from V and 4 bases from J, the junction kept 10 bases outside the gene matches. CDR1 is LNHDA, CDR2 SQIVND, per germline (reference sequence). The CDR3 has 14 residues.

The chain has TRBV29-1 and TRBJ2-2; D unclear. The CDR3 is 14 amino acids. V lost 5 bases and J 0 bases, leaving 10 bases between the germline ends. In germline, CDR1 is SQVTM, CDR2 ANQGSEA. The CDR3 nucleotides are TGCAGCGTTAGAAGTGCGGCGAACACCGGGGAGCTGTTTTTT. Its translation: CSVRSAANTGELFF.

V usage is TRBV5-4 and J usage is TRBJ2-1; 9 bases align to TRBD2. Per germline, CDR1 SGHNT and CDR2 YYREEE (reference sequence). CDR3 length equals 15 residues. The CDR3 sequence: CAFLAGGRHQNEQFF. The CDR3 DNA reads TGTGCGTTCCTTGCGGGAGGGAGACACCAGAATGAGCAGTTCTTC. Drawing the rest from reference TRBV5-4 and TRBJ2-1, the complete variable domain is ETGVTQSPTHLIKTRGQQVTLRCSSQSGHNTVSWYQQALGQGPQFIFQYYREEENGRGNFPPRFSGLQFPNYSSELNVNALELDDSALYLCAFLAGGRHQNEQFFGPGTRLTVL.